One sample yielded the 21 T cell receptor beta chains listed below, sequenced in a study of cytomegalovirus exposure and HLA in healthy donors. The PCR had 60 Vbeta and 13 Jbeta primers. Libraries were prepared by immunoSEQ multiplex PCR; TCRdb keeps only in-frame clonotypes and omits some of them. The table shows 160,000 or so clones, with approximately 80% occurring only once. The sequencing input was PBMCs. The receptors were sampled from a woman aged 30 to 39 in good health and CMV-seropositive.

The chain couples TRBV18 to TRBJ2-7, with TRBD2 matching 8 bases. Germline CDR1 KGHSH, CDR2 LQKENI. V gave up 0 bases and J gave up 2 bases; unmatched junction bases: 9. The CDR3 sequence is 17 residues long. CDR3 nucleotide sequence: TGTGCCAGCTCACCACCGGGTCTAACTAGCGGCACCTACGAGCAGTACTTC. Translated, it gives CASSPPGLTSGTYEQYF.

This chain joins TRBV6-5 and TRBJ2-7; possible D gene TRBD2, 5 bases. V was shortened by 5 bases and J by 3 bases, with 17 bases between the two germline ends. Germline CDR1 MNHEY, CDR2 SVGAGI. CDR3 length: 15 amino acids. Written as DNA, the CDR3 is TGTGCCAGCAGTACTATCCACCCAGCGGACTACGAGCAGTACTTC. Protein product: CASSTIHPADYEQYF.

This sequence joins TRBV5-1 and TRBJ2-5, with TRBD1 matching over 8 bases. J lost 5 bases, V lost 3 bases, and 9 bases had no gene match. CDR3 size: 15 residues. In germline, CDR1 is SGHRS, CDR2 YFSETQ. The CDR3: CASSSRAGGAETQYF. Here the CDR3 DNA reads TGCGCCAGCAGCTCCCGGGCAGGGGGCGCGGAGACCCAGTACTTC.

The V call is TRBV13, the J call TRBJ2-1, with a tentative D call TRBD2 (5 bases). V dropped 2 bases and J dropped 4 bases, with 9 bases sitting between them. Germline lookup yields CDR1 PRHDT and CDR2 FYEKMQ (reference sequence). The CDR3 consists of 14 residues. In DNA form, the CDR3 reads TGTGCCAGCAGCTTAAGTCGGGGATACAATGAGCAGTTCTTC. Protein: CASSLSRGYNEQFF.

The chain is built from TRBV15 and TRBJ2-5, with D uncertain. With 1 base removed from V and 3 bases from J, the gap between germline ends came to 9 bases. The CDR3 length is 14 residues. CDR1 and CDR2 from the germline V gene are LNHNV and YYDKDF (reference sequence). CDR3 sequence: CATSRVTAEETQYF. CDR3 DNA: TGTGCCACCAGCAGAGTAACAGCAGAAGAGACCCAGTACTTC.

V gene TRBV4-1 combines with J gene TRBJ1-5, with 7 bases matching TRBD1. V was pared by 5 bases and J by 0 bases, with 7 bases of the junction left unmatched. Germline V gene lookup returns CDR1 MGHRA and CDR2 YSYEKL. The CDR3 has 16 amino acids. The CDR3 loop reads CASSGQAVGSNQPQHF. As DNA, the CDR3 is TGCGCCAGCAGCGGACAGGCAGTGGGTAGCAATCAGCCCCAGCATTTT.

The chain joins TRBV25-1 to TRBJ2-1; 9 nucleotides agree with TRBD2. This CDR3 comprises 16 residues. Germline CDR1 reads MGHDK; CDR2 reads SYGVNS. Trimming at V came to 3 bases and at J to 2 bases, leaving 5 bases not matched to a gene. In DNA form, the CDR3 reads TGTGCCAGCAGTGAGACTAGCGGATCTGCCTACAATGAGCAGTTCTTC. Translated, it gives CASSETSGSAYNEQFF.

This clone was observed once. The rearrangement joins TRBV5-1 to TRBJ1-5; D gene unclear. CDR3 length: 14 amino acids. V lost 4 bases, J lost 6 bases, and 14 bases lay in between. From germline, CDR1 is SGHRS and CDR2 YFSETQ. For the CDR3, the DNA is TGCGCCAGCAGCCCTGGACTGGAGGGTCAGCCCCAGCATTTT. Encoded protein: CASSPGLEGQPQHF.

This clone was detected once. The chain joins TRBV7-8 to TRBJ1-2, with 8 bases matching TRBD1. Looked up from germline, CDR1 is SGHVS and CDR2 is FQNEAQ. J was trimmed by 1 base and V by 5 bases; bases with no gene match: 6. This CDR3 is 15 amino acids long. The CDR3 region has the DNA TGTGCCAGCAGCCGAACAGGGGGGAGTAACTATGGCTACACCTTC. Translation gives CASSRTGGSNYGYTF. Full variable domain (outside the CDR3, taken from reference TRBV7-8 and TRBJ1-2): GAGVSQSPRYKVAKRGQDVALRCDPISGHVSLFWYQQALGQGPEFLTYFQNEAQLDKSGLPSDRFFAERPEGSVSTLKIQRTQQEDSAVYLCASSRTGGSNYGYTFGSGTRLTVV.

Concerning this clone itself: At one end, the junction sequence differs from germline, possibly due to a read error. The V gene is TRBV5-6, the J gene TRBJ1-1, with unresolved D. The CDR3 runs to 12 residues. Germline V gene lookup returns CDR1 SGHDT and CDR2 YYEEEE. CDR3 loop: CASSFHDTEAFF. The DNA of the CDR3 is TGTGCCAGCAGCTTCCACGACACTGAAGCCTTCTTT. The whole variable domain, remainder taken from reference TRBV5-6 and TRBJ1-1, is DAGVTQSPTHLIKTRGQQVTLRCSPKSGHDTVSWYQQALGQGPQFIFQYYEEEERQRGNFPDRFSGHQFPNYSSELNVNALLLGDSALYLCASSFHDTEAFFGQGTRLTVV.

This clone appeared a few times. V and J are TRBV5-1 and TRBJ2-2; perhaps TRBD2 as D (6 bases). Germline CDR1 SGHRS, CDR2 YFSETQ. The CDR3 is made up of 16 amino acids. V dropped 2 bases and J dropped 11 bases, with 22 bases sitting between them. The chain's CDR3 is CASSLGWGVNPAELFF. In DNA, the CDR3 is TGCGCCAGCAGCTTAGGATGGGGGGTGAACCCAGCCGAGCTGTTTTTT.

The chain joins TRBV7-3 to TRBJ2-5, with a possible D match to TRBD2 (5 bases). Trimming stripped 1 base from V and 7 bases from J, with 10 bases between. CDR3 length: 13 residues. Germline CDR1 and CDR2: SGHTA and FQGTGA. CDR3 protein: CASSLNDRGTQYF. CDR3 sequence (DNA): TGTGCCAGCAGCTTAAACGATCGGGGGACCCAGTACTTC. The full variable domain, its missing parts supplied by reference TRBV7-3 and TRBJ2-5, is GAGVSQTPSNKVTEKGKYVELRCDPISGHTALYWYRQSLGQGPEFLIYFQGTGAADDSGLPNDRFFAVRPEGSVSTLKIQRTERGDSAVYLCASSLNDRGTQYFGPGTRLLVL.

This clone occurred once. The chain links TRBV20-1 to TRBJ1-1; possible D gene TRBD1, 5 bases. V was shortened by 3 bases and J by 7 bases, with 9 bases between the two germline ends. Germline V lookup: CDR1 DFQATT, CDR2 SNEGSKA (reference sequence). This CDR3 comprises 11 residues. The CDR3 is CSARWQGEAFF. CDR3 bases: TGCAGTGCTAGGTGGCAGGGTGAAGCTTTCTTT.

V and J are TRBV6-5 and TRBJ1-5; no definite D call. With 0 bases removed from V and 3 bases from J, the gap between germline ends came to 6 bases. In germline, CDR1 is MNHEY, CDR2 SVGAGI. The CDR3 runs to 14 residues. The CDR3 loop reads CASSYSPNNQPQHF. CDR3 DNA: TGTGCCAGCAGTTACTCCCCCAACAATCAGCCCCAGCATTTT.

This chain links TRBV20-1 with TRBJ1-2; no definite D call. CDR1 DFQATT and CDR2 SNEGSKA come from the germline V gene (reference sequence). The CDR3 covers 11 residues. With 5 bases removed from V and 8 bases from J, the gap between germline ends came to 12 bases. In nucleotides, the CDR3 is TGCAGTGCTGAGCCTCTTAAAGGCTACACCTTC. This sequence encodes CSAEPLKGYTF.

The CDR3 is CASSLLGGNTEAFF. CDR3 nucleotides: TGCGCCAGCAGCTTGTTAGGGGGGAACACTGAAGCTTTCTTT. This rearrangement joins TRBV5-1 to TRBJ1-1, with D possibly matching TRBD1 (6 bases). Trimming stripped 1 base from V and 1 base from J, with 8 bases between. Germline V gene data show CDR1 as SGHRS and CDR2 as YFSETQ. This CDR3 has 14 residues. Together with reference TRBV5-1 and TRBJ1-1, the CDR3 gives the full variable domain: KAGVTQTPRYLIKTRGQQVTLSCSPISGHRSVSWYQQTPGQGLQFLFEYFSETQRNKGNFPGRFSGRQFSNSRSEMNVSTLELGDSALYLCASSLLGGNTEAFFGQGTRLTVV.

The rearrangement links TRBV30 to TRBJ1-2; 9 nucleotides match TRBD1. The ends lost 7 bases at V and 7 bases at J; junction bases unmatched: 10. Germline V gene data show CDR1 as GTSNPN and CDR2 as SVGIG (reference sequence). The CDR3 spans 13 residues. The CDR3 is CASIHRGPGGYTF. In DNA, the CDR3 is TGTGCCTCGATCCACAGGGGGCCTGGTGGCTACACCTTC.

V is TRBV5-1 and J is TRBJ2-3; possibly TRBD1 for D (6 bases). CDR3 length equals 15 residues. Germline V gives CDR1 SGHRS, CDR2 YFSETQ. The V end was cut by 4 bases, the J end by 2 bases, with 14 bases between. This chain's CDR3 is CASSPGDGDTDTQYF. The CDR3 DNA sequence: TGCGCCAGCAGCCCAGGGGACGGTGACACAGATACGCAGTATTTT.

This clone was observed once. This sequence joins TRBV28 and TRBJ1-5, with no clear D. Trimming left V 1 base short and J 3 bases short, with 13 bases between. The V gene's germline CDR1 is MDHEN and CDR2 SYDVKM. The CDR3 extends over 16 amino acids. The CDR3 region is CASSLSSRRNNQPQHF. CDR3 nucleotide sequence: TGTGCCAGCAGTTTATCGTCACGCAGGAACAATCAGCCCCAGCATTTT.

This clone was detected a few times. The chain combines TRBV6-1 with TRBJ2-1, with 7 bases fitting TRBD1. The CDR3 contains 13 residues. Germline assignment: CDR1 MNHNS and CDR2 SASEGT. V shed 7 bases and J 7 bases; nucleotides not matched to a gene: 7. The DNA of the CDR3 is TGTGCCAGCACCAGGGACAGCCAGAATGAGCAGTTCTTC. It codes for CASTRDSQNEQFF.

This chain uses TRBV6-5 with TRBJ1-5, with TRBD1 identical over 7 bases. The CDR3 is made up of 14 amino acids. Trimming at V came to 10 bases and at J to 6 bases, leaving 12 bases not matched to a gene. Germline lookup yields CDR1 MNHEY and CDR2 SVGAGI. CDR3: CATSDRWNSQPQHF. In DNA, the CDR3 is TGTGCCACCTCGGACAGGTGGAATAGTCAGCCCCAGCATTTT.